One sample yielded the 17 T cell receptor beta chains listed below, sequenced in a study of cytomegalovirus exposure and HLA in healthy donors. The PCR made use of 60 Vbeta and 13 Jbeta primers. Sequencing was performed with immunoSEQ multiplex PCR; in TCRdb, only in-frame clones are kept and a portion is missing. The repertoire includes some 140,000 clones, about 74% of them detected once, and over 2.5% sits in the top ten. Material: PBMCs. The receptors were sampled from a man aged 35 to 55 in good health and CMV-seronegative.

CDR3: CASSEGLGQGHGGTQYF. CDR3 nucleotides: TGTGCCAGCAGTGAGGGGTTGGGACAGGGCCACGGGGGGACGCAGTATTTT. The chain employs TRBV25-1 and TRBJ2-3, with 9 positions matching TRBD1. The length of the CDR3 is 17 residues. Germline lookup yields CDR1 MGHDK and CDR2 SYGVNS. Trimming took 3 bases from V and 9 from J; bases not matched to a gene: 16.

V gene TRBV27 combines with J gene TRBJ2-5; TRBD1 matches 7 bases. This CDR3 has 13 residues. Per the germline V gene, CDR1 is MNHEY and CDR2 is SMNVEV (reference sequence). The V and J ends lost 6 bases and 5 bases, in that order; junction bases with no gene match: 6. The CDR3: CASRDRMGETQYF. The CDR3, as DNA: TGTGCCAGCAGGGACAGGATGGGCGAGACCCAGTACTTC.

The chain carries TRBV28 and TRBJ2-7; weak D call: TRBD2 (6 bases). Deletions cut 4 bases from V and 5 bases from J, with 18 bases between. CDR1 is MDHEN and CDR2 is SYDVKM in the germline V gene. The CDR3 sequence is 15 residues long. The CDR3 region is CASSSGDPTGDEQYF. The CDR3 DNA reads TGTGCCAGCAGTTCCGGGGACCCTACGGGAGACGAGCAGTACTTC.

The rearrangement uses TRBV29-1 and TRBJ2-1; 11 nucleotides align to TRBD2. The germline gives CDR1 SQVTM, CDR2 ANQGSEA. V was pared by 2 bases and J by 8 bases, with 11 bases of the junction left unmatched. There are 16 residues in the CDR3. The CDR3 DNA reads as TGCAGCGTTGAAACGTCTACTAGCGGGGGATCGGATGAGCAGTTCTTC. Its protein is CSVETSTSGGSDEQFF.

This clone was seen only once. V gene TRBV5-5 combines with J gene TRBJ2-2, with a weak D call TRBD2 (6 bases). V dropped 4 bases and J dropped 11 bases, with 12 bases sitting between them. The CDR3 totals 12 residues. Germline CDR1 reads SGHKS; CDR2 reads YYEKEE (reference sequence). This CDR3 is CASSPWGVELFF. The CDR3 DNA is TGTGCCAGCAGCCCGTGGGGGGTCGAGCTGTTTTTT. Supplemented by reference TRBV5-5 and TRBJ2-2, the full variable domain reads DAGVTQSPTHLIKTRGQQVTLRCSPISGHKSVSWYQQVLGQGPQFIFQYYEKEERGRGNFPDRFSARQFPNYSSELNVNALLLGDSALYLCASSPWGVELFFGEGSRLTVL.

The chain carries TRBV23-1 and TRBJ2-2, with D possibly matching TRBD1 (6 bases). TRBV23-1 is known as an ORF, though its function is uncertain. The CDR3 has 14 residues. Trimming took 6 bases from V and 4 from J, leaving 12 bases between them. CDR3 loop: CASRGAGPTGELFF. The CDR3 nucleotides read TGCGCCAGCAGGGGGGCAGGGCCCACCGGGGAGCTGTTTTTT.

V and J are TRBV6-6 and TRBJ2-7, with 7 bases fitting TRBD1. The CDR3 has 14 residues. Germline-derived CDR1 and CDR2 are MNHNY and SVGAGI (reference sequence). V lost 4 bases, J lost 2 bases, and 5 bases stayed unmatched. CDR3 sequence: CASSSGTATYEQYF. The CDR3 bases are TGTGCCAGCAGTTCAGGGACAGCCACCTACGAGCAGTACTTC.

This chain links TRBV21-1 with TRBJ2-3; the DNA was not used to check the table's D call, TRBD2. TRBV21-1 is assigned pseudogene status. The CDR3 consists of 17 residues. CDR3 coding DNA: TGTGCCAGCAGCAAAGCAGGACTAGCGGGGGGTCTAGATACGCAGTATTTT. Translated: CASSKAGLAGGLDTQYF.

The chain couples TRBV19 to TRBJ1-5; D possibly corresponds to TRBD1 (5 bases). This CDR3 is 13 amino acids long. Germline CDR1 LNHDA, CDR2 SQIVND (reference sequence). V was shortened by 7 bases and J by 7 bases, with 14 bases between the two germline ends. CDR3 amino acids: CASTFGAGQPQHF. Here the CDR3 DNA reads TGTGCCAGTACCTTTGGGGCGGGACAGCCCCAGCATTTT.

The chain recombines TRBV30 with TRBJ1-5; D might be TRBD1 (6 bases). The V and J ends lost 0 bases and 3 bases respectively, with 15 bases between them. From germline, CDR1 is GTSNPN and CDR2 SVGIG (reference sequence). This CDR3 contains 16 residues. CDR3 loop: CAWSVQGGAFNQPQHF. The CDR3 bases are TGTGCCTGGAGTGTACAGGGAGGGGCTTTCAATCAGCCCCAGCATTTT.

The chain links TRBV7-3 to TRBJ2-2, with TRBD2 identical over 8 bases. CDR1 and CDR2 from the germline V gene are SGHTA and FQGTGA. Trimming took 5 bases from V and 6 from J; bases not matched to a gene: 8. There are 15 residues in the CDR3. Written as DNA, the CDR3 is TGTGCCAGCAGCCGAACATCCGGGAGGGCCGGGGAGCTGTTTTTT. Encoded protein: CASSRTSGRAGELFF.

The chain joins TRBV6-1 to TRBJ2-6; TRBD1 matches at 7 bases. Per the germline V gene, CDR1 is MNHNS and CDR2 is SASEGT. J was trimmed by 2 bases and V by 11 bases; bases with no gene match: 3. The CDR3 is 13 amino acids. The CDR3 DNA reads TGTGCCTTGGGACAGACTGGGGCCAACGTCCTGACTTTC. Its translation is CALGQTGANVLTF.

This chain links TRBV6-6 with TRBJ2-3; D is uncertain. The V gene lost 5 bases and the J gene lost 1 base, with 13 bases spanning the gap. The CDR3 runs to 15 residues. Germline V gene lookup returns CDR1 MNHNY and CDR2 SVGAGI (reference sequence). DNA of the CDR3: TGTGCCAGCAGTCTAAGACTCCCTGGCACAGATACGCAGTATTTT. It yields the protein CASSLRLPGTDTQYF.

The rearrangement joins TRBV5-1 to TRBJ2-7, with 9 bases fitting TRBD1. The CDR3 is 14 amino acids. V was clipped by 4 bases and J by 5 bases; unmatched bases: 7. Germline loops: CDR1 SGHRS, CDR2 YFSETQ. The CDR3 DNA sequence: TGCGCCAGCAGCCCCGGGACAGGGTACGACGAGCAGTACTTC. Translated: CASSPGTGYDEQYF.

The chain links TRBV4-1 to TRBJ2-7; TRBD2 agrees at 7 bases. The CDR3 runs 15 residues. V gave up 1 base and J gave up 4 bases; unmatched junction bases: 7. The germline gives CDR1 MGHRA, CDR2 YSYEKL. The CDR3 DNA reads as TGCGCCAGCAGCCAAGGCCCCGGGGGGAATTACGAGCAGTACTTC. Residues: CASSQGPGGNYEQYF.

The chain couples TRBV7-2 to TRBJ1-4; 12 bases are a match to TRBD1. Germline V CDR1 and CDR2: SGHTA, FQGNSA. This CDR3 comprises 15 residues. The trim removed 3 bases at V and 8 bases at J, leaving 4 bases unmatched. CDR3 sequence: CASSLSGQGAEKLFF. The CDR3, as DNA: TGTGCCAGCAGCTTGTCGGGACAGGGGGCGGAAAAACTGTTTTTT. The variable domain in full, completed from reference TRBV7-2 and TRBJ1-4, reads GAGVSQSPSNKVTEKGKDVELRCDPISGHTALYWYRQSLGQGLEFLIYFQGNSAPDKSGLPSDRFSAERTGGSVSTLTIQRTQQEDSAVYLCASSLSGQGAEKLFFGSGTQLSVL.

The V and J genes are TRBV7-9 and TRBJ2-7, with a weak D call TRBD1 (6 bases). V was pared by 6 bases and J by 3 bases, with 9 bases between. The CDR3 loop spans 12 amino acids. Germline lookup yields CDR1 SEHNR and CDR2 FQNEAQ (reference sequence). The CDR3 sequence is CASSKQGYEQYF. CDR3 DNA: TGTGCCAGCAGTAAACAGGGCTACGAGCAGTACTTC.